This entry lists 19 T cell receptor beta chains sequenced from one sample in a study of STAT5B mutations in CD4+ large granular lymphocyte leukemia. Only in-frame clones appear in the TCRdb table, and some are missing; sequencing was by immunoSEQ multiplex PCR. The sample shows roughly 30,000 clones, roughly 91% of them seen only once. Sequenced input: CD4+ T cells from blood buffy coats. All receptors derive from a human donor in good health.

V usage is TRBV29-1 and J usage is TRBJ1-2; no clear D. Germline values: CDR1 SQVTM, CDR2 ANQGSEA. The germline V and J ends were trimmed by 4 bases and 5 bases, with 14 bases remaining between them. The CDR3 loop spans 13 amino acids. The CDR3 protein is CSVVSDEIYGYTF. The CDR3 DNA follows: TGCAGCGTTGTAAGCGACGAGATTTATGGCTACACCTTC.

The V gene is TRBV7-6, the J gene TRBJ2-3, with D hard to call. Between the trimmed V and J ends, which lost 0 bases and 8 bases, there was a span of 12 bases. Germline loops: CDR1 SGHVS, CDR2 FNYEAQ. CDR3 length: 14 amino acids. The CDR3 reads CASSLAGSPGTQYF. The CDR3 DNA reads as TGTGCCAGCAGCTTAGCGGGGTCACCTGGTACGCAGTATTTT.

The DNA for the CDR3 is TGTGCCAGCAGTTGGGCAGGCAATGAGCAGTTCTTC. Its translation is CASSWAGNEQFF. V is TRBV6-1 and J is TRBJ2-1; D ambiguous. Trimming pared 5 bases from V and 6 bases from J, leaving 8 bases between. This CDR3 spans 12 amino acids. Germline CDR1 reads MNHNS; CDR2 reads SASEGT.

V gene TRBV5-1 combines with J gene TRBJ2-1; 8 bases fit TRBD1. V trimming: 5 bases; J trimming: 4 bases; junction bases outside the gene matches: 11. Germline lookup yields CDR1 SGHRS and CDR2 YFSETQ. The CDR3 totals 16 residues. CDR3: CASRPIQGESYNEQFF. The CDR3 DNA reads TGCGCCAGCAGGCCGATACAGGGGGAATCGTACAATGAGCAGTTCTTC.

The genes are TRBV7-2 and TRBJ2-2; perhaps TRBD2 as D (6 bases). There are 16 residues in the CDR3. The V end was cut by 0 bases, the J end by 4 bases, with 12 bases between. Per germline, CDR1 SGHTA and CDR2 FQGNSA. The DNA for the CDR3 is TGTGCCAGCAGCTTAGCGCGCGGGGCGCGCACCGGGGAGCTGTTTTTT. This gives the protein CASSLARGARTGELFF.

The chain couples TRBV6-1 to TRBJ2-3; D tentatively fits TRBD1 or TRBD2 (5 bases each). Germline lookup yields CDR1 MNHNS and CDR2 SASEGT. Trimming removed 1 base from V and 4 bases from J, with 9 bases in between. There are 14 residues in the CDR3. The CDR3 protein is CASSEVGRSDTQYF. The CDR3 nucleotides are TGTGCCAGCAGTGAAGTGGGACGTTCAGATACGCAGTATTTT.

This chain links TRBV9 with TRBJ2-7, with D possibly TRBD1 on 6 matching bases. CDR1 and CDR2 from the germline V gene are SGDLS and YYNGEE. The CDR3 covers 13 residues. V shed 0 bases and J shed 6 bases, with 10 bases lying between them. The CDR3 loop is CASSVGQDGEQYF. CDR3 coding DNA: TGTGCCAGCAGCGTAGGACAGGATGGCGAGCAGTACTTC.

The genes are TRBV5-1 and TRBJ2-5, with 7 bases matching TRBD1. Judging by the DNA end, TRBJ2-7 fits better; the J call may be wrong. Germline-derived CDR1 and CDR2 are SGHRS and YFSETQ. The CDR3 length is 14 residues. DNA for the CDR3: TGCGCCAGCAGCCTGGACAGGACCCCCTACGAGCAGTACTTC. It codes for CASSLDRTPYEQYF.

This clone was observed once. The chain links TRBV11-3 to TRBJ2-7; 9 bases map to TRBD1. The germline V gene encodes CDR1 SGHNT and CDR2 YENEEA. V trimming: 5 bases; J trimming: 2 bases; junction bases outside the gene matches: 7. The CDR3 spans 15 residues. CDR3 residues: CASSPQGAQAYEQYF. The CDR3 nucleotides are TGTGCCAGCAGCCCACAGGGGGCCCAAGCCTACGAGCAGTACTTC.

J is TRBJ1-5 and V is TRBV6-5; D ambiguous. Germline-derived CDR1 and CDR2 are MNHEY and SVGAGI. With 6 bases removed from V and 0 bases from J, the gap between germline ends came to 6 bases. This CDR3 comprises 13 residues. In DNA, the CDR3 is TGTGCCAGCAGGCAGGTTAGCAATCAGCCCCAGCATTTT. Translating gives CASRQVSNQPQHF.

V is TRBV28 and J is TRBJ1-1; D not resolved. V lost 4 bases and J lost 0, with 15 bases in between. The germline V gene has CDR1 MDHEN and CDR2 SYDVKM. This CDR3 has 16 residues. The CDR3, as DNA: TGTGCCAGCAGTTCACCGCTTGGGCCGCTGAACACTGAAGCTTTCTTT. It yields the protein CASSSPLGPLNTEAFF.

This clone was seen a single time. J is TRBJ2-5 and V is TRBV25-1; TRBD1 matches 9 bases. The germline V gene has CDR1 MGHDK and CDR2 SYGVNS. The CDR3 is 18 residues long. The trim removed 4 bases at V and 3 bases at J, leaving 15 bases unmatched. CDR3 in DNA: TGTGCCAGCAGTGTGGCCGGGACAGGGACTGAGGGGAAAGAGACCCAGTACTTC. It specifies CASSVAGTGTEGKETQYF.

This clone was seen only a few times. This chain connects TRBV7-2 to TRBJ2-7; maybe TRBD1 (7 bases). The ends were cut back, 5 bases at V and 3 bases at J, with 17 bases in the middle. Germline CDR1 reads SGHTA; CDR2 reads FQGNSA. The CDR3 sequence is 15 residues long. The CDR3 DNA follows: TGTGCCAGCAGCAACTCAGGGGGGTCGAGCTACGAGCAGTACTTC. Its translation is CASSNSGGSSYEQYF.

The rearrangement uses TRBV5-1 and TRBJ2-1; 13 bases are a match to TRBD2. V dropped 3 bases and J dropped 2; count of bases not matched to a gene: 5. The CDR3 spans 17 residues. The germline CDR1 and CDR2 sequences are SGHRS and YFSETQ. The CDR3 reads CASSCRTSGSPYNEQFF. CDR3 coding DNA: TGCGCCAGCAGCTGTAGGACTAGCGGGAGTCCCTACAATGAGCAGTTCTTC.

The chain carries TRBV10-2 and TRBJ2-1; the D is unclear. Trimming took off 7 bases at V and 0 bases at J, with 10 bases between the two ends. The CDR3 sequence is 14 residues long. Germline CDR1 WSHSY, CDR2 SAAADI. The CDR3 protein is CASNTLSSYNEQFF. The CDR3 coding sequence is TGCGCCAGCAATACACTTAGCTCCTACAATGAGCAGTTCTTC.

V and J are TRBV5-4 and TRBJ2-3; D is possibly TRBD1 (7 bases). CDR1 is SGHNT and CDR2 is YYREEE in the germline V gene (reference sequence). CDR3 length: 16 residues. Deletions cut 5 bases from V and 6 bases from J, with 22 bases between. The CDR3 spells CASRPTGQGGMDTQYF. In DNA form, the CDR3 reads TGTGCCAGCAGGCCAACAGGGCAGGGGGGTATGGATACGCAGTATTTT.

CDR3: CASSLRVTGQETQYF. The CDR3 coding sequence is TGTGCCAGCAGCTTACGGGTGACAGGGCAAGAGACCCAGTACTTC. The chain couples TRBV11-3 to TRBJ2-5; 7 nucleotides agree with TRBD1. CDR1 is SGHNT, CDR2 YENEEA, per germline. With 2 bases clipped from V and 2 bases from J, the junction kept 5 bases outside the gene matches. This CDR3 is built from 15 residues.

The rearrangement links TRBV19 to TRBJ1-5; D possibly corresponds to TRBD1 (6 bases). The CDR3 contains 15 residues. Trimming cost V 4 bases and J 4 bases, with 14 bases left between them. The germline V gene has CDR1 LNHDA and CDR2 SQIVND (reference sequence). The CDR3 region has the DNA TGTGCCAGTAGTAACCGACAGGCCCCGAATCAGCCCCAGCATTTT. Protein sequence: CASSNRQAPNQPQHF. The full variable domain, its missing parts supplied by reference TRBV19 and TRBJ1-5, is DGGITQSPKYLFRKEGQNVTLSCEQNLNHDAMYWYRQDPGQGLRLIYYSQIVNDFQKGDIAEGYSVSREKKESFPLTVTSAQKNPTAFYLCASSNRQAPNQPQHFGDGTRLSIL.

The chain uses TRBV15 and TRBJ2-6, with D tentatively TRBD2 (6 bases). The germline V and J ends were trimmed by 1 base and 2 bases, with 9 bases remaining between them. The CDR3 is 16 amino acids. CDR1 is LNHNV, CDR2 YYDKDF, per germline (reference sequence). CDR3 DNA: TGTGCCACCAGCAGAGGGGGGGTTCCTGGGGCCAACGTCCTGACTTTC. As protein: CATSRGGVPGANVLTF. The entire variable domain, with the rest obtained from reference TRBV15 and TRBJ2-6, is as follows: DAMVIQNPRYQVTQFGKPVTLSCSQTLNHNVMYWYQQKSSQAPKLLFHYYDKDFNNEADTPDNFQSRRPNTSFCFLDIRSPGLGDTAMYLCATSRGGVPGANVLTFGAGSRLTVL.